Listed below are T cell receptor beta chains from one sample, sequenced in a study of blood T cell repertoires in COVID-19. Measured with immunoSEQ multiplex PCR; TCRdb has only the in-frame clones, and not every one. The table lists around 200,000 clones, 70% to 90% of them singletons. The sequenced sample consisted of peripheral blood. The origin of the receptors is a man aged 40-55 years with acute or convalescent COVID-19. Both conserved end residues are part of each CDR3. D genes are given only for firm matches. Part of the rows lack a size; the others show once, few, many or a class for expanded clones.

NA 14 NA TRBJ2-3 TRBV5-4 TGTGCCAGCAGCCCGAGGGCGAGCACAGATACGCAGTATTTT CASSPRASTDTQYF
NA 13 NA TRBJ2-1 TRBV4-3 TGCGCCAGCAGTCACAGGGCATCAGATGAGCAGTTCTTC CASSHRASDEQFF
NA 16 NA TRBJ2-2 TRBV12-1 TGTGCCAGCAGCCCCGACAGGGAAGGGAACACCGGGGAGCTGTTTTTT CASSPDREGNTGELFF
TRBD2 14 NA TRBJ2-7 TRBV7-2 TGTGCCAGCAGAAAGACTAGCGGGAGGAACGAGCAGTACTTC CASRKTSGRNEQYF
NA 13 NA TRBJ1-4 TRBV29-1 TGCAGCGTTGTTGGTAGAGCTAATGAAAAACTGTTTTTT CSVVGRANEKLFF
NA 15 once TRBJ2-2 TRBV6-5 TGTGCCAGCAGTTACTTCACAGGGGAGGCCGGGGAGCTGTTTTTT CASSYFTGEAGELFF
NA 14 NA TRBJ2-7 TRBV6-5 TGTGCCAGCAGCTATGGGAGATTGACCTACGAGCAGTACTTC CASSYGRLTYEQYF
NA 14 NA TRBJ1-1 TRBV2 TGTGCCAGCAGTGAGATGTCGACACAGTTTGAAGCTTTCTTT CASSEMSTQFEAFF
NA 12 NA TRBJ2-7 TRBV30 TGTGCCTGGGCCGAGAGCTCCTACGAGCAGTACTTC CAWAESSYEQYF
TRBD1 15 NA TRBJ1-5 TRBV6-5 TGTGCCAGCAGTTACTCGGGACAGGGCGATCAGCCCCAGCATTTT CASSYSGQGDQPQHF
TRBD2 14 NA TRBJ2-1 TRBV19 TGTGCCAGTAGTATCTGGACTAGTAACAATGAGCAGTTCTTC CASSIWTSNNEQFF
TRBD1 13 NA TRBJ1-2 TRBV12-3/TRBV12-4 TGTGCCAGCAGTCGGGACAGGGAGGATGGCTACACCTTC CASSRDREDGYTF
NA 19 NA TRBJ1-5 TRBV6-1 TGTGCCAGCAGTGCACAGGCTCAACGGCCCTCAATAGCCAATCAGCCCCAGCATTTT CASSAQAQRPSIANQPQHF
NA 12 NA TRBJ1-1 TRBV5-4 TGTGCCAGCAGCGCTATGAACACTGAAGCTTTCTTT CASSAMNTEAFF
NA 15 once TRBJ1-4 TRBV7-2 TGTGCCAGCAGCTTAGTCTCACAGGGCGGTGAAAAACTGTTTTTT CASSLVSQGGEKLFF
NA 12 NA TRBJ2-3 TRBV24-1 TGTGCCACCAGTGCAGGGCCAGATACGCAGTATTTT CATSAGPDTQYF
TRBD1 16 NA TRBJ1-4 TRBV6-2/TRBV6-3 TGTGCCAGCGGCCGGGACAGGGTTCGCACTAATGAAAAACTGTTTTTT CASGRDRVRTNEKLFF
NA 16 NA TRBJ2-7 TRBV4-1 TGCGCCAGCAGCCAGTGGTGGGCAGGGTCGAGCTACGAGCAGTACTTC CASSQWWAGSSYEQYF
NA 14 NA TRBJ1-4 TRBV7-9 TGTGCCAGCAGCCCGACGGACAGAGAGGAAAAACTGTTTTTT CASSPTDREEKLFF
NA 15 NA TRBJ2-7 TRBV7-6 TGTGCCAGCAGCTTAATAGCAGAAAACGCCTACGAGCAGTACTTC CASSLIAENAYEQYF
NA 15 NA TRBJ1-4 TRBV28 TGTGCCAGCAGTCCACGGGACTTCGATGATGAAAAACTGTTTTTT CASSPRDFDDEKLFF
TRBD1 15 once TRBJ1-5 TRBV6-2/TRBV6-3 TGTGCCAGCAGTTATTCTGGGACAGGGGGTCAGCCCCAGCATTTT CASSYSGTGGQPQHF
NA 14 once TRBJ1-2 TRBV14 TGTGCCAGCAGCCAAGAATCCGGCCCCGGGGGCTACACCTTC CASSQESGPGGYTF
NA 12 NA TRBJ2-7 TRBV5-6 TGTGCCAGCAGGTTTGGGACACACGAGCAGTACTTC CASRFGTHEQYF
NA 16 NA TRBJ2-7 TRBV9 TGTGCCAGCAGCGTAGCTACAGGCGCCAGCTCCTACGAGCAGTACTTC CASSVATGASSYEQYF
TRBD2 14 NA TRBJ2-1 TRBV29-1 TGCAGCGTTGGTTCACTAGCGGTCTACAATGAGCAGTTCTTC CSVGSLAVYNEQFF
NA 15 NA TRBJ2-5 TRBV7-2 TGTGCCAGCAGCTTATCTGCAGGGGACCAAGAGACCCAGTACTTC CASSLSAGDQETQYF
NA 12 NA TRBJ1-2 TRBV11-2 TGTGCCAGCAGCTTTACAGGGTATGGCTACACCTTC CASSFTGYGYTF
TRBD2 15 NA TRBJ2-1 TRBV6-5 TGTGCCAGCAGACTAGCGGGGGCGTCCGGGAATGAGCAGTTCTTC CASRLAGASGNEQFF
NA 15 NA TRBJ1-1 TRBV4-1 TGCGCCAGCAACTTATGGACAGCAGCGAACACTGAAGCTTTCTTT CASNLWTAANTEAFF
NA 17 NA TRBJ1-5 TRBV19 TGTGCCAGTAGTATAGGTCCAGGGGCCGGGAGCAATCAGCCCCAGCATTTT CASSIGPGAGSNQPQHF
NA 14 NA TRBJ2-7 TRBV18 TGTGCCAGCTCACCCGCCGGGAGTAACTACGAGCAGTACTTC CASSPAGSNYEQYF
NA 14 NA TRBJ2-7 TRBV27 TGTGCCAGCAGTTTAGGCTATGAGGCCTACGAGCAGTACTTC CASSLGYEAYEQYF
NA 13 NA TRBJ1-1 TRBV11-1 TGTGCCAGCAGCTCCCCAGGGGACACTGAAGCTTTCTTT CASSSPGDTEAFF
NA 17 NA TRBJ1-6 TRBV5-1 TGCGCCAGCAGCTTAAGGACACTAAGCTCCTATAATTCACCCCTCCACTTT CASSLRTLSSYNSPLHF
NA 15 NA TRBJ1-2 TRBV5-5 TGTGCCAGCAGTTATGACTCCGGGGAAGTTTATGGCTACACCTTC CASSYDSGEVYGYTF
NA 16 once TRBJ1-4 TRBV19 TGTGCCAGTAGTATTCAGGGGCCCGAGGCTAATGAAAAACTGTTTTTT CASSIQGPEANEKLFF
NA 15 NA TRBJ2-5 TRBV5-1 TGCGCCAGCAGCTTACAACGGGGGTCCCAAGAGACCCAGTACTTC CASSLQRGSQETQYF
TRBD1 15 NA TRBJ1-5 TRBV27 TGTGCCAGCAGTTTAACCGGGACAGGGAATCAGCCCCAGCATTTT CASSLTGTGNQPQHF
TRBD2 16 NA TRBJ2-7 TRBV5-1 TGCGCCAGCAGCCGATGGAGCGGGAGTACCGGCGACAAGCAGTACTTC CASSRWSGSTGDKQYF
NA 15 NA TRBJ2-6 TRBV18 TGTGCCAGCTCACCAGAGGTCTCTGGGGCCAACGTCCTGACTTTC CASSPEVSGANVLTF
NA 13 few TRBJ1-3 TRBV7-9 TGTGCCACCCAGGGGATCTCTGGAAACACCATATATTTT CATQGISGNTIYF
TRBD2 14 NA TRBJ2-7 TRBV7-8 TGTGCCAGCAGCTTAAGAAGCCTAGCGGGAGGAGAGTACTTC CASSLRSLAGGEYF